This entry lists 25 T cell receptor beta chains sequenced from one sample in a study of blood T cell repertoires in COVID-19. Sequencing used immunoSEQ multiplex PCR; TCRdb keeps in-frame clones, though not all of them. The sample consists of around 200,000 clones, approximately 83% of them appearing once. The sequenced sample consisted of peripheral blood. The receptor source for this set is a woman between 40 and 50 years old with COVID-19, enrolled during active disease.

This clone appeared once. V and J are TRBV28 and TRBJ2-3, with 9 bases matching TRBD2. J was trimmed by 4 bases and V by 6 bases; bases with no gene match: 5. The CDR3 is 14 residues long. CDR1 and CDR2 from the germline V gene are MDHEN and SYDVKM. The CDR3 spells CASSAGGPPDTQYF. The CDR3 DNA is TGTGCCAGCAGCGCGGGAGGGCCCCCAGATACGCAGTATTTT.

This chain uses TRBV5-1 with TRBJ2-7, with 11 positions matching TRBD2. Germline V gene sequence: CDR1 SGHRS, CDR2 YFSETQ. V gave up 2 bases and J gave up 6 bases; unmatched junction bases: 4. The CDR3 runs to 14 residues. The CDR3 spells CASSFSGGAGEQYF. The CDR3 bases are TGCGCCAGCAGCTTTAGCGGGGGGGCCGGCGAGCAGTACTTC. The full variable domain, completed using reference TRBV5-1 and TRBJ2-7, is KAGVTQTPRYLIKTRGQQVTLSCSPISGHRSVSWYQQTPGQGLQFLFEYFSETQRNKGNFPGRFSGRQFSNSRSEMNVSTLELGDSALYLCASSFSGGAGEQYFGPGTRLTVT.

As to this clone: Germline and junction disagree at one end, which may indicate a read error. Here the CDR3 reads CASRPQGTSSEQYF. CDR3 bases: TGTGCCAGCAGGCCTCAGGGGACCTCCTCCGAGCAGTACTTC. V and J are TRBV6-2 or TRBV6-3 and TRBJ2-7, with D possibly TRBD1 on 6 matching bases. The CDR3 runs to 14 residues. Germline values: CDR1 MNHEY, CDR2 SVGEGT.

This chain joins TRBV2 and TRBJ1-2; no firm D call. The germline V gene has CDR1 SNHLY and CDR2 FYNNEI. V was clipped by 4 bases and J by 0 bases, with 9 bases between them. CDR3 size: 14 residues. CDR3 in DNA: TGTGCCAGCAGTGTAACAGTAGCTAACTATGGCTACACCTTC. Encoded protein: CASSVTVANYGYTF.

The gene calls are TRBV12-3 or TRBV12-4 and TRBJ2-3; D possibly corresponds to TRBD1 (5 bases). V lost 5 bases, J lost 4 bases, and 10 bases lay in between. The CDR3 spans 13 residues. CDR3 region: CASSPVGADTQYF. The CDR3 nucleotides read TGTGCCAGCAGTCCGGTAGGGGCAGATACGCAGTATTTT.

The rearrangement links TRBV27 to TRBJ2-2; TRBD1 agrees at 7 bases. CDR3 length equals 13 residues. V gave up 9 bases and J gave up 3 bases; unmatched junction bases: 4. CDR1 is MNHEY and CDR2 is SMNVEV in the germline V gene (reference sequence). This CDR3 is CASSTGDTGELFF. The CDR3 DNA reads TGTGCCAGTTCAACAGGGGACACCGGGGAGCTGTTTTTT.

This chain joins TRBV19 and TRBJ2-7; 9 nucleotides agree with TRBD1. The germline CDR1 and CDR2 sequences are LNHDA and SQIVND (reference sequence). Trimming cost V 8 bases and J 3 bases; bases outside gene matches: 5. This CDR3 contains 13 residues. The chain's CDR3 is CASSDRGDYEQYF. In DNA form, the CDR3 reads TGTGCCAGTTCGGACAGGGGAGACTACGAGCAGTACTTC. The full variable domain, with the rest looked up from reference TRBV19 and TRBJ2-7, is DGGITQSPKYLFRKEGQNVTLSCEQNLNHDAMYWYRQDPGQGLRLIYYSQIVNDFQKGDIAEGYSVSREKKESFPLTVTSAQKNPTAFYLCASSDRGDYEQYFGPGTRLTVT.

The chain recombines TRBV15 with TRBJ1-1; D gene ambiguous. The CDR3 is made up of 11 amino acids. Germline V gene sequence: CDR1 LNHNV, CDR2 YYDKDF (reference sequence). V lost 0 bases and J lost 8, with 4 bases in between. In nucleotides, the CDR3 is TGTGCCACCAGCAGAGACCTGGAAGCTTTCTTT. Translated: CATSRDLEAFF.

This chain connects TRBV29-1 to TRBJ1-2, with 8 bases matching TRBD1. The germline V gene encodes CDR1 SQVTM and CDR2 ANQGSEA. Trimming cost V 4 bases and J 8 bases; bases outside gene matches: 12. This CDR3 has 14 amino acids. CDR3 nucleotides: TGCAGCGTTGTAACAGGACAGGGAATGAGAGGCTACACCTTC. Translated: CSVVTGQGMRGYTF.

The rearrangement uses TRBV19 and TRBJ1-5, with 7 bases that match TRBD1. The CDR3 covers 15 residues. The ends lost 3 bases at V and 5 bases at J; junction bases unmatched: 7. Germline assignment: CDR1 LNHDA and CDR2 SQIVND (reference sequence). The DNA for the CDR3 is TGTGCCAGTAGTATTTGGGACAGTCCCCATCAGCCCCAGCATTTT. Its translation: CASSIWDSPHQPQHF.

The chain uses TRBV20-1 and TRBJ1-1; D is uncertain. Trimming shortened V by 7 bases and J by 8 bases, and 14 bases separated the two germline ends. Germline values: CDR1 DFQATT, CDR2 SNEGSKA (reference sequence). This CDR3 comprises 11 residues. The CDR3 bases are TGCAGTGATCTCGGACCGGGGGAAGCTTTCTTT. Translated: CSDLGPGEAFF.

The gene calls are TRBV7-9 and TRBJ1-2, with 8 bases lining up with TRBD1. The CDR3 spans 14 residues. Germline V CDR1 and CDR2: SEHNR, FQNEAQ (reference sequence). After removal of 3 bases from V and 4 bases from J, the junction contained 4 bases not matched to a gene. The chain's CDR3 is CASSLGDRPYGYTF. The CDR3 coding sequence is TGTGCCAGCAGCTTGGGGGACAGGCCCTATGGCTACACCTTC.

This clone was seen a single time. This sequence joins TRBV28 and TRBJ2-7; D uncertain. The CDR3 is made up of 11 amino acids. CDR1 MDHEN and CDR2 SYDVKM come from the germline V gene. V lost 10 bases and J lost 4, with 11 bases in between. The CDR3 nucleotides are TGTGCCACCGAAGAGAATTACGAGCAGTACTTC. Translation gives CATEENYEQYF.

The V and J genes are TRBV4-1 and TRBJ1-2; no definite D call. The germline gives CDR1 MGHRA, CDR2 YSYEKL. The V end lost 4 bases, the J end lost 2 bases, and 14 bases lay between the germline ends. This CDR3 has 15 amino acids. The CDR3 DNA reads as TGCGCCAGCAGCCGAGGACTTTTAACCAACTATGGCTACACCTTC. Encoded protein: CASSRGLLTNYGYTF.

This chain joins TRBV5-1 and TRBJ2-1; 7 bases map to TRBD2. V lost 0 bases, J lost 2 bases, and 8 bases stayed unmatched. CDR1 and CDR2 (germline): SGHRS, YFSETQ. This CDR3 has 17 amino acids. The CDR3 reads CASSLGGSGVAYNEQFF. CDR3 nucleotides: TGCGCCAGCAGCTTGGGGGGCAGCGGGGTAGCCTACAATGAGCAGTTCTTC.

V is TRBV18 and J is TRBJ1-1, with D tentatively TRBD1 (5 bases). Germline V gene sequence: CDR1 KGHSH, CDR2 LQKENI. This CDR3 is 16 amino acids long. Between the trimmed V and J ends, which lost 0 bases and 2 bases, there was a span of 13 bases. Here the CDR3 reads CASSPPQGLGNTEAFF. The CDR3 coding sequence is TGTGCCAGCTCACCACCCCAGGGTCTAGGAAACACTGAAGCTTTCTTT.

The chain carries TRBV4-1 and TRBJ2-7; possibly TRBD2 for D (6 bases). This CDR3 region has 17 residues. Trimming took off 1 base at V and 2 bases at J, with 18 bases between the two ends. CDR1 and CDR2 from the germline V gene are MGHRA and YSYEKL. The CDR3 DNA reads TGCGCCAGCAGCCAAGGAAAAGGCTACGGAGGGCCCTACGAGCAGTACTTC. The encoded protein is CASSQGKGYGGPYEQYF.

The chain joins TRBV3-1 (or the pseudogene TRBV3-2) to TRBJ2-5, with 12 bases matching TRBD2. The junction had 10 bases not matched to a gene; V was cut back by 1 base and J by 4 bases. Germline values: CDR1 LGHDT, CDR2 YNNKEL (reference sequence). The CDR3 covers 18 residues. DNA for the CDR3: TGTGCCAGCAGCCAAGTGATTCGACTAGCGGGAGAAAGAGAGACCCAGTACTTC. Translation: CASSQVIRLAGERETQYF.

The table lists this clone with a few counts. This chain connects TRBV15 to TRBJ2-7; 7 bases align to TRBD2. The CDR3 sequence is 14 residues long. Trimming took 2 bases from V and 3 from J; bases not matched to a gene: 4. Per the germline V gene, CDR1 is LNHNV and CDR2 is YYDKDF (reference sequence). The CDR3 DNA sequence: TGTGCCACCAGCAGAACGGGACTAAACTACGAGCAGTACTTC. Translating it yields CATSRTGLNYEQYF.

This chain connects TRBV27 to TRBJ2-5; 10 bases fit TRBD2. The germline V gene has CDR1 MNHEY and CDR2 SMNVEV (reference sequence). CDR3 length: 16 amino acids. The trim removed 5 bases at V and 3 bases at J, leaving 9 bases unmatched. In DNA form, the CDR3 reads TGTGCCAGCAGTCCAATTCTAGCGGGAGAGGAAGAGACCCAGTACTTC. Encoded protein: CASSPILAGEEETQYF.

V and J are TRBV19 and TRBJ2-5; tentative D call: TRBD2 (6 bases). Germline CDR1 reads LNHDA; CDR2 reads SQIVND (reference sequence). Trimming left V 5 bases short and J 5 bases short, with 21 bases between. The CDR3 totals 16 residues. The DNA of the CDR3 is TGTGCCAGTAGTGCCTCTAGCGCACGGACGGGGGAGACCCAGTACTTC. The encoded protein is CASSASSARTGETQYF.

As DNA, the CDR3 is TGTGCCAGCAGTTTCAGCGCAGATACGCAGTATTTT. Its protein is CASSFSADTQYF. This chain connects TRBV12-3 or TRBV12-4 to TRBJ2-3; D uncertain. The CDR3 length is 12 residues. Trimming stripped 3 bases from V and 4 bases from J, with 5 bases between.

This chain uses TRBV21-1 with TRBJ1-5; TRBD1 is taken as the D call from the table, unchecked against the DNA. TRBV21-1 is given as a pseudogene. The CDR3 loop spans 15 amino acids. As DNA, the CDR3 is TGTGCCAGCAGCAAGGGGAAAGGGGGCAATCAGCCCCAGCATTTT. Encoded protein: CASSKGKGGNQPQHF.

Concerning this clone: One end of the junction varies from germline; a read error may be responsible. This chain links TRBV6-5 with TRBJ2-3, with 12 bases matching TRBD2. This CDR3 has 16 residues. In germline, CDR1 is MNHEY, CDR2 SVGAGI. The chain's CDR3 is CASSNSGLAGKDTQYF. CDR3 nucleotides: TGTGCCAGCAGTAACTCAGGACTAGCGGGAAAAGATACGCAGTATTTT.

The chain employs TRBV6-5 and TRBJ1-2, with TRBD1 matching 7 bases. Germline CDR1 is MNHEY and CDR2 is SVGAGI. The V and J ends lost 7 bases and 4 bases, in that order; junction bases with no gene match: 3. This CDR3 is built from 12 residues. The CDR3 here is CASKWDSYGYTF. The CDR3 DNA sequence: TGTGCCAGCAAATGGGACAGCTATGGCTACACCTTC.